This T cell receptor beta chain comes out of a study of T cell responses to AZD1222 COVID-19 vaccine. The overall study: Pooled together were second doses at about 4 or about 12 weeks.

With respect to this clone: The antigen is undetermined.

Overall study results and limits: The study identified only six AZD1222 recipients as seropositive at baseline. Vaccination with two AZD1222 doses was followed by a rise in Spike-specific TCR breadth and depth. Mapped onto spike, vaccine-associated CD4 TCRs spanned it and were dominant at 160-218 and 743-854.

Clones were read by immunoSEQ multiplex PCR, and TCRdb kept only the in-frame ones, dropping some. The table has approximately 140,000 clones, 90% seen once; the top ten hold around 3.6%. The TCR was taken from an adult in good health. The sample in question was peripheral blood, obtained on day 0 of AZD1222 vaccination.

In nucleotides, the CDR3 is TGTGCCAGCAGATTGGACGGGGCCAACGTCCTGACTTTC. Residues: CASRLDGANVLTF. The chain is built from TRBV2 and TRBJ2-6; D gene unclear. CDR3 length: 13 amino acids. V lost 6 bases, J lost 4 bases, and 7 bases lay in between. Germline V lookup: CDR1 SNHLY, CDR2 FYNNEI.